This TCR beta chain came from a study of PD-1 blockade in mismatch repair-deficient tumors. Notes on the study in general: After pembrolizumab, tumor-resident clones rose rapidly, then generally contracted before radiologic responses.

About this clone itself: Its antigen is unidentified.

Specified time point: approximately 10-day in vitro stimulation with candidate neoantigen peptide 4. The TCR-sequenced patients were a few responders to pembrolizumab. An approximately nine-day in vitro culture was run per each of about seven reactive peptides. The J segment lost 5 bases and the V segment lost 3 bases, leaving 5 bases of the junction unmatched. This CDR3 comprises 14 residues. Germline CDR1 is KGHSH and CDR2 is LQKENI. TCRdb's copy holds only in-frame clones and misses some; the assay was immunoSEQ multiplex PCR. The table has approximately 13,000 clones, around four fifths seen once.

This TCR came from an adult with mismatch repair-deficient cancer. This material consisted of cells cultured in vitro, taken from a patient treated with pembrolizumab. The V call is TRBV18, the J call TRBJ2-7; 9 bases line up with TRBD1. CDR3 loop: CASSPLGQGDEQYF. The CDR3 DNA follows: TGTGCCAGCTCACCGTTGGGACAGGGTGACGAGCAGTACTTC.